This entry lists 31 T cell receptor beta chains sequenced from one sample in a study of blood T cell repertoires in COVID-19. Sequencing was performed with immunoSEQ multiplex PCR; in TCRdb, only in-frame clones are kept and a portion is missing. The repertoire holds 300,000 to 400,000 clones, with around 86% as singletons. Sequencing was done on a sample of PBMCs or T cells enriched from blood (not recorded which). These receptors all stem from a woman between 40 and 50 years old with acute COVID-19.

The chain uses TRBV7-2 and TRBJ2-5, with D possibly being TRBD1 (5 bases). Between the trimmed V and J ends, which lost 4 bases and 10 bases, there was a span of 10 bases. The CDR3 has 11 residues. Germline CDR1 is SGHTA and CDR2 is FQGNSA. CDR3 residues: CASSSDSRQYF. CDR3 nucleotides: TGTGCCAGCAGCTCTGACAGTCGCCAGTACTTC.

CDR3 DNA: TGTGCCAGCAGTCCAGACAGGGGGAGAACAGATACGCAGTATTTT. The encoded protein is CASSPDRGRTDTQYF. The genes are TRBV2 and TRBJ2-3; 9 positions match TRBD1. Trimming at V came to 5 bases and at J to 3 bases, leaving 6 bases not matched to a gene. The germline V gene encodes CDR1 SNHLY and CDR2 FYNNEI. The CDR3 has 15 amino acids. The full variable domain, completed using reference TRBV2 and TRBJ2-3, is EPEVTQTPSHQVTQMGQEVILRCVPISNHLYFYWYRQILGQKVEFLVSFYNNEISEKSEIFDDQFSVERPDGSNFTLKIRSTKLEDSAMYFCASSPDRGRTDTQYFGPGTRLTVL.

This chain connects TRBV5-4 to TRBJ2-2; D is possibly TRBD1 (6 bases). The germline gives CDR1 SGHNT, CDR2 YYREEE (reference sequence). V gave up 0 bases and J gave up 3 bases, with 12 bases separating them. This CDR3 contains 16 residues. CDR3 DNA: TGTGCCAGCAGCTTGGCCTTGACAGGAGACACCGGGGAGCTGTTTTTT. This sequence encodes CASSLALTGDTGELFF.

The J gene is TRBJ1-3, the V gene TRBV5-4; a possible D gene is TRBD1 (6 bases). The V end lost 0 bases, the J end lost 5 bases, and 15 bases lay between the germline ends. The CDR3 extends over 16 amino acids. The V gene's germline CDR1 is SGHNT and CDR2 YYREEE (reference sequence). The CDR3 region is CASSLEVSRGRNTIYF. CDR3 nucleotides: TGTGCCAGCAGCTTGGAAGTTTCCAGGGGAAGAAACACCATATATTTT.

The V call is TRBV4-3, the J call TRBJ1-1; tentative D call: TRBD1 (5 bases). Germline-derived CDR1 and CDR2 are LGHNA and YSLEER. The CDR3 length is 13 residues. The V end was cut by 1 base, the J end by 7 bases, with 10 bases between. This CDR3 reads CASSQVNGGEAFF. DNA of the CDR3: TGCGCCAGCAGCCAAGTAAACGGGGGTGAAGCTTTCTTT.

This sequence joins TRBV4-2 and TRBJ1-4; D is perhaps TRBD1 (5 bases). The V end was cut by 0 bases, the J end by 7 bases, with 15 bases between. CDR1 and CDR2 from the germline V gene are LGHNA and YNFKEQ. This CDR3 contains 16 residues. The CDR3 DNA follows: TGTGCCAGCAGCCAAGATGTGGGGAGCGGGGGTGAAAAACTGTTTTTT. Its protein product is CASSQDVGSGGEKLFF.

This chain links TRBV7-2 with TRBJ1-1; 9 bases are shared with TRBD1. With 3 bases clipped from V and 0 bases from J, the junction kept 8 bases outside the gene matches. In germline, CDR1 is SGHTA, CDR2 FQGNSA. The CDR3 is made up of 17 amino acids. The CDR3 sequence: CASSFPRDRVMNTEAFF. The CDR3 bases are TGTGCCAGCAGCTTTCCCCGGGACAGGGTCATGAACACTGAAGCTTTCTTT.

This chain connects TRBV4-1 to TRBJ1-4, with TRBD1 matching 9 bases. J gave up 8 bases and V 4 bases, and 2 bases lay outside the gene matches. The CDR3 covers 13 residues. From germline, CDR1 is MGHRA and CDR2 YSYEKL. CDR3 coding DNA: TGCGCCAGCAGCCTCGGACAGGGGGAAAAACTGTTTTTT. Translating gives CASSLGQGEKLFF.

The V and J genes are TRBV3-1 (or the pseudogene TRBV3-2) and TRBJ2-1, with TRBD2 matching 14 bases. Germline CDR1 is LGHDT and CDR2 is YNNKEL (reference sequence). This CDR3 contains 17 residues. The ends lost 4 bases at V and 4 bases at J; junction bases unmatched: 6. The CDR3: CASSRNGLAGGYNEQFF. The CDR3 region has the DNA TGTGCCAGCAGCCGGAACGGACTAGCGGGAGGTTACAATGAGCAGTTCTTC.

CDR3 amino acids: CASSSGGPPQETQYF. In DNA form, the CDR3 reads TGTGCCAGCAGTAGCGGGGGGCCCCCCCAAGAGACCCAGTACTTC. V is TRBV6-5 and J is TRBJ2-5, with 9 nucleotides matching TRBD2. Trimming removed 5 bases from V and 1 base from J; junction bases left unmatched: 5. Per the germline V gene, CDR1 is MNHEY and CDR2 is SVGAGI. The CDR3 length is 15 residues.

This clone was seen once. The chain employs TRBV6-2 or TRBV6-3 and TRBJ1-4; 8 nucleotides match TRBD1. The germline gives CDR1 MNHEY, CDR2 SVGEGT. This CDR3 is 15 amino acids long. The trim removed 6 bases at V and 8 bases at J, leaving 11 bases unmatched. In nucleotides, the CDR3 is TGTGCCAGCAGCACCTCGGACAGGGTTTACGAAAAACTGTTTTTT. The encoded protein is CASSTSDRVYEKLFF.

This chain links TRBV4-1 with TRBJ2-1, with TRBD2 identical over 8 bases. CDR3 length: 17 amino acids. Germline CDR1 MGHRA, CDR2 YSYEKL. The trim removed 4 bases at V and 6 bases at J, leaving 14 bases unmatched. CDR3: CASSREPGTRIGNEQFF. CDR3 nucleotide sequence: TGCGCCAGCAGCCGAGAACCCGGGACTAGGATAGGCAATGAGCAGTTCTTC.

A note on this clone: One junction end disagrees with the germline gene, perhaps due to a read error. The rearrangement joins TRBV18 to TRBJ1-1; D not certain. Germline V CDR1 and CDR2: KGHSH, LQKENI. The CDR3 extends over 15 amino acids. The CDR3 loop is CASSPPRVGNTEAFF. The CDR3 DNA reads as TGTGCCAGCTCCCCACCGAGGGTTGGAAACACTGAAGCTTTCTTT.

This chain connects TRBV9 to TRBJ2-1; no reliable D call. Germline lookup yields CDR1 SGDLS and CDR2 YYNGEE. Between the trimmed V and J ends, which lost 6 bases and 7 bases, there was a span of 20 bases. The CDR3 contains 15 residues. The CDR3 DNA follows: TGTGCCAGCACCCCCGACCCGGATCTGCGGAATGAGCAGTTCTTC. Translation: CASTPDPDLRNEQFF. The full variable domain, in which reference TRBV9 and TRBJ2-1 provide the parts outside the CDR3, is DSGVTQTPKHLITATGQRVTLRCSPRSGDLSVYWYQQSLDQGLQFLIQYYNGEERAKGNILERFSAQQFPDLHSELNLSSLELGDSALYFCASTPDPDLRNEQFFGPGTRLTVL.

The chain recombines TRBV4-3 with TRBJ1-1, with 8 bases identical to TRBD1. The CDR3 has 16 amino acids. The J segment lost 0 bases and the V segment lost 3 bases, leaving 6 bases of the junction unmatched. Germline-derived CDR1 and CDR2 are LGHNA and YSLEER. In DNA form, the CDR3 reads TGCGCCAGCAGCCAGACTTGGACAGGGATGAACACTGAAGCTTTCTTT. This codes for CASSQTWTGMNTEAFF.

CDR3 bases: TGTGCCAGCAGGGGGTCAGGGTACGCAGATACGCAGTATTTT. This gives the protein CASRGSGYADTQYF. The chain uses TRBV5-4 and TRBJ2-3, with D possibly matching TRBD1 (5 bases). This CDR3 comprises 14 residues. Trimming removed 5 bases from V and 4 bases from J, with 14 bases in between. The germline CDR1 and CDR2 sequences are SGHNT and YYREEE (reference sequence). Together with reference TRBV5-4 and TRBJ2-3, the CDR3 gives the full variable domain: ETGVTQSPTHLIKTRGQQVTLRCSSQSGHNTVSWYQQALGQGPQFIFQYYREEENGRGNFPPRFSGLQFPNYSSELNVNALELDDSALYLCASRGSGYADTQYFGPGTRLTVL.

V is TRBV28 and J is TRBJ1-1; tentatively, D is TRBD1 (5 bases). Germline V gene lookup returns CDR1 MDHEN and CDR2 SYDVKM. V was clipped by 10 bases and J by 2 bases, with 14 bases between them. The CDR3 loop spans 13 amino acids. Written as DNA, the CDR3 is TGTGCCACCGACAGACTGTTTAACACTGAAGCTTTCTTT. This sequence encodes CATDRLFNTEAFF.

CDR3 amino acids: CATGGSSVGPSEQFF. The CDR3 region has the DNA TGTGCCACGGGGGGGTCCTCCGTGGGGCCCAGTGAGCAGTTCTTC. The chain carries TRBV6-5 and TRBJ2-1; 8 positions match TRBD2. Per germline, CDR1 MNHEY and CDR2 SVGAGI. CDR3 length equals 15 residues. The junction had 17 bases not matched to a gene; V was cut back by 10 bases and J by 9 bases.

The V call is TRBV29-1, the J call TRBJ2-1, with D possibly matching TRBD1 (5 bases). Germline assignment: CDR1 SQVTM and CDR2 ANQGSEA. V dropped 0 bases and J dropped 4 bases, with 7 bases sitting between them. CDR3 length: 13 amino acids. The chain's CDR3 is CSVEDRQYNEQFF. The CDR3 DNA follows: TGCAGCGTTGAAGACCGACAGTACAATGAGCAGTTCTTC.

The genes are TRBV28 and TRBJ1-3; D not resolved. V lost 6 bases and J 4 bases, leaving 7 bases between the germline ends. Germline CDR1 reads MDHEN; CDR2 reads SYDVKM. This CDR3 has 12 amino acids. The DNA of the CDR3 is TGTGCCAGCAGCTCCGGGGGAAACACCATATATTTT. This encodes CASSSGGNTIYF.

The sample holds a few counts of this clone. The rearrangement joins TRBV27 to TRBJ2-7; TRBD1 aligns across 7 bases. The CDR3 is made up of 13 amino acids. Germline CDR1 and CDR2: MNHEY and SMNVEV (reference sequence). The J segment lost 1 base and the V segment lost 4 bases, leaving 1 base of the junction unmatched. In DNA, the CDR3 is TGTGCCAGCAGTTACAGGGGATCCTACGAGCAGTACTTC. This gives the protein CASSYRGSYEQYF.

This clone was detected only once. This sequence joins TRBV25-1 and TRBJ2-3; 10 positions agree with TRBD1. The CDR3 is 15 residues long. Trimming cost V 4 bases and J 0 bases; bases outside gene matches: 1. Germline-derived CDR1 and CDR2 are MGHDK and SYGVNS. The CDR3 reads CASSGGQGSTDTQYF. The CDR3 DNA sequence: TGTGCCAGCAGTGGGGGACAGGGGAGCACAGATACGCAGTATTTT.

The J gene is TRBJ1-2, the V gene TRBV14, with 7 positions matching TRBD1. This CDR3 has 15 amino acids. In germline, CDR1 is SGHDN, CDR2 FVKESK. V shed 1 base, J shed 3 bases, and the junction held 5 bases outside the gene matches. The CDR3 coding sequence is TGTGCCAGCAGCCAAGTTGGACAGGAGGACTATGGCTACACCTTC. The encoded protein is CASSQVGQEDYGYTF.

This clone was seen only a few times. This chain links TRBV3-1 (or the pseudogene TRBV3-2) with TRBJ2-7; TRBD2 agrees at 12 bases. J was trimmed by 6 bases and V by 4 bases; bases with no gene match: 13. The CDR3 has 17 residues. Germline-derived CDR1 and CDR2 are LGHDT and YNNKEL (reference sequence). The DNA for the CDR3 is TGTGCCAGCAGCCCACCCATATCTAGCGGGAGGGGAGCCGAGCAGTACTTC. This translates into CASSPPISSGRGAEQYF.

The DNA of the CDR3 is TGTGCCAGTAGTATGGCGGGGGGGCGGTACAATGAGCAGTTCTTC. As protein: CASSMAGGRYNEQFF. V and J are TRBV19 and TRBJ2-1; 9 bases map to TRBD2. The CDR3 spans 15 residues. Germline V gene lookup returns CDR1 LNHDA and CDR2 SQIVND (reference sequence). V shed 3 bases and J 4 bases; nucleotides not matched to a gene: 4. The entire variable domain, with the rest obtained from reference TRBV19 and TRBJ2-1, is as follows: DGGITQSPKYLFRKEGQNVTLSCEQNLNHDAMYWYRQDPGQGLRLIYYSQIVNDFQKGDIAEGYSVSREKKESFPLTVTSAQKNPTAFYLCASSMAGGRYNEQFFGPGTRLTVL.

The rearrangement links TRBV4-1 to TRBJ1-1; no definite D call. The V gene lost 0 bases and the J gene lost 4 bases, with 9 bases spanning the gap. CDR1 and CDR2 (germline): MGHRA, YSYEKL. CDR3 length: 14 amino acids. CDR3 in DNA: TGCGCCAGCAGCCAAGATCAGGCTTCCACTGAAGCTTTCTTT. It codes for CASSQDQASTEAFF.

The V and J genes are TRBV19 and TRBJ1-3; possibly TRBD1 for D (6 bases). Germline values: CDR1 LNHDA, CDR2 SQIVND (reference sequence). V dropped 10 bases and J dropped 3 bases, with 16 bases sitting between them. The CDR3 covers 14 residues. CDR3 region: CATRHRAFGNTIYF. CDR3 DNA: TGTGCCACGCGTCACAGGGCTTTTGGAAACACCATATATTTT.

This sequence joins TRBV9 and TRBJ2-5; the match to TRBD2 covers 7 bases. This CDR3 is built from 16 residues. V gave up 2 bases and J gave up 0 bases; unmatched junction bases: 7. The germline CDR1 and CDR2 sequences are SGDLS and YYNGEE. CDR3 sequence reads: CASSVTGGSYQETQYF. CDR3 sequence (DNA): TGTGCCAGCAGCGTGACTGGCGGGAGTTACCAAGAGACCCAGTACTTC. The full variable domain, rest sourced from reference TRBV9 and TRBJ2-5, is DSGVTQTPKHLITATGQRVTLRCSPRSGDLSVYWYQQSLDQGLQFLIQYYNGEERAKGNILERFSAQQFPDLHSELNLSSLELGDSALYFCASSVTGGSYQETQYFGPGTRLLVL.

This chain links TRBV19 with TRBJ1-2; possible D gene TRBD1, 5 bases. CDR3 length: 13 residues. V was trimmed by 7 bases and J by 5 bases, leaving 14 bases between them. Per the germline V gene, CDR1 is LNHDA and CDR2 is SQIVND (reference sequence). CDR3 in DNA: TGTGCCAGTACAGGTGGACAAGATTATGGCTACACCTTC. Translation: CASTGGQDYGYTF. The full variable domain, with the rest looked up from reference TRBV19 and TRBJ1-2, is DGGITQSPKYLFRKEGQNVTLSCEQNLNHDAMYWYRQDPGQGLRLIYYSQIVNDFQKGDIAEGYSVSREKKESFPLTVTSAQKNPTAFYLCASTGGQDYGYTFGSGTRLTVV.

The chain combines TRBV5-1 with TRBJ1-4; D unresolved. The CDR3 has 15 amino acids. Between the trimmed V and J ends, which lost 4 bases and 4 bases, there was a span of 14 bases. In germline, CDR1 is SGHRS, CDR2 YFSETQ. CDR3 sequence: CASSENSLNNEKLFF. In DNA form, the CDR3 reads TGCGCCAGCAGCGAGAACAGCTTGAATAATGAAAAACTGTTTTTT.

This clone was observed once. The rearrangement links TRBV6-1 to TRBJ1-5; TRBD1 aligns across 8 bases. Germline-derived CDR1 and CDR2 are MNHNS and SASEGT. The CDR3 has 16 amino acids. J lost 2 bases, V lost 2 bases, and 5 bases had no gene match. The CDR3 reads CASSEQGAGGNQPQHF. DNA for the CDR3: TGTGCCAGCAGTGAACAGGGGGCAGGTGGCAATCAGCCCCAGCATTTT.